This T cell receptor (beta chain) was obtained from a study of shared clonotypes between healthy human individuals. The overall study: A couple of women and a few men aged 18 to 49 served as donors.

Caucasian adults living in Nashville, Tennessee, provided all samples. CDR3 length: 18 amino acids. Trimming cost V 3 bases and J 4 bases; bases outside gene matches: 17. Germline CDR1 reads SEHNR; CDR2 reads FQNEAQ (reference sequence). Genomic DNA of every subset was divided equally among multiple immunoSEQ plates. This table comes from immunoSEQ multiplex PCR, and its TCRdb copy is limited to in-frame clones, with some not included. Altogether 450,000 or so clones are present, roughly three quarters being singletons, with the ten largest covering around 13%. A single count supports this clone. The sequence was collected from a woman between 40 and 55 years old in good health. Some clones in this sample may be carry-over from other donors' samples. The sample taken for sequencing was PBMCs. The V call is TRBV7-9, the J call TRBJ2-5; 7 nucleotides align to TRBD1. CDR3 sequence: CASSFPSLVNRGRETQYF. DNA of the CDR3: TGTGCCAGCAGCTTTCCGTCCCTGGTGAACAGGGGCCGAGAGACCCAGTACTTC.